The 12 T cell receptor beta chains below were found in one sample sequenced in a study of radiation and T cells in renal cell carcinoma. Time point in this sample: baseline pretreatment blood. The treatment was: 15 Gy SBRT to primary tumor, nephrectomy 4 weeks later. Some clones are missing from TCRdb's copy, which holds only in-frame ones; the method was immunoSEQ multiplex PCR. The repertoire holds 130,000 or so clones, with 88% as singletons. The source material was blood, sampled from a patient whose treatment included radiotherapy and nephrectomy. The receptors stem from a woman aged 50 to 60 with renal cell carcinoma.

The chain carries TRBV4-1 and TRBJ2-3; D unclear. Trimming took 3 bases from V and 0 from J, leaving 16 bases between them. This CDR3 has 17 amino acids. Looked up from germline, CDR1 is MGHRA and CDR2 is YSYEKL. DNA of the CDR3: TGCGCCAGCAGCCAGCTTATGTTGGATTTTAGCACAGATACGCAGTATTTT. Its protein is CASSQLMLDFSTDTQYF.

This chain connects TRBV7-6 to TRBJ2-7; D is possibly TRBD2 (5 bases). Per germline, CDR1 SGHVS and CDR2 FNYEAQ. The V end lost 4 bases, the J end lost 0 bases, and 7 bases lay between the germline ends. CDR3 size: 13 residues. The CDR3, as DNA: TGTGCCAGCAGCTACCGGGACTCCTACGAGCAGTACTTC. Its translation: CASSYRDSYEQYF.

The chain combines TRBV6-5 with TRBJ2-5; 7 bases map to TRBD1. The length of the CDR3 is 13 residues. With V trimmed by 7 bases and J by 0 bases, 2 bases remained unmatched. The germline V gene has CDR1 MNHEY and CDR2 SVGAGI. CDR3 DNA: TGTGCCAGCAAGGGGGCGGACCAAGAGACCCAGTACTTC. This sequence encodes CASKGADQETQYF.

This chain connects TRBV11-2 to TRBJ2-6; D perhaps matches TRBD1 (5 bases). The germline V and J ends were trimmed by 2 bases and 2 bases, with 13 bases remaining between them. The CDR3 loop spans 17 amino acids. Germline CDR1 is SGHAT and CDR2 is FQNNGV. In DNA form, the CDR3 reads TGTGCCAGCAGCTTAAAGGTTGGCAGGGCTGGGGCCAACGTCCTGACTTTC. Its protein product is CASSLKVGRAGANVLTF. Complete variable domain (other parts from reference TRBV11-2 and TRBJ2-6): EAGVAQSPRYKIIEKRQSVAFWCNPISGHATLYWYQQILGQGPKLLIQFQNNGVVDDSQLPKDRFSAERLKGVDSTLKIQPAKLEDSAVYLCASSLKVGRAGANVLTFGAGSRLTVL.

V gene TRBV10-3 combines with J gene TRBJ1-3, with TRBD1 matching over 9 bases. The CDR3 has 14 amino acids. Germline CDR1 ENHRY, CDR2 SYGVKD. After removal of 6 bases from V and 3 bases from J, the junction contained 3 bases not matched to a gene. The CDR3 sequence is CAIRLGQGGNTIYF. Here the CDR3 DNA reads TGTGCCATCAGATTGGGACAGGGTGGAAACACCATATATTTT.

The CDR3 loop reads CASSSIGGNTEAFF. The DNA for the CDR3 is TGTGCCAGTAGTAGCATCGGAGGGAACACTGAAGCTTTCTTT. The chain joins TRBV19 to TRBJ1-1; D gene uncertain. The length of the CDR3 is 14 residues. CDR1 and CDR2 (germline): LNHDA, SQIVND (reference sequence). Trimming cost V 4 bases and J 1 base, with 10 bases left between them. Filled out from reference TRBV19 and TRBJ1-1, the complete variable domain reads DGGITQSPKYLFRKEGQNVTLSCEQNLNHDAMYWYRQDPGQGLRLIYYSQIVNDFQKGDIAEGYSVSREKKESFPLTVTSAQKNPTAFYLCASSSIGGNTEAFFGQGTRLTVV.

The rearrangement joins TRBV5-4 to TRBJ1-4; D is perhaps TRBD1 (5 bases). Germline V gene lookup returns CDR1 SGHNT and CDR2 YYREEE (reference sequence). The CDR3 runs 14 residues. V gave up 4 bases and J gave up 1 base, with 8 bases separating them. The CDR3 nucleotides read TGTGCCAGCAGCACAAGGGGAACTAATGAAAAACTGTTTTTT. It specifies CASSTRGTNEKLFF.

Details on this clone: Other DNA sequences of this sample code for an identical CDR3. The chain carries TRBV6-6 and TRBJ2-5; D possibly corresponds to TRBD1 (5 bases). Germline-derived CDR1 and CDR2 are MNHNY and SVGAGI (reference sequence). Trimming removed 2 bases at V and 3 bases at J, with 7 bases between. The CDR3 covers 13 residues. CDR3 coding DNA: TGTGCCAGCAGTTACGGACAAAAAGAGACCCAGTACTTC. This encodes CASSYGQKETQYF.

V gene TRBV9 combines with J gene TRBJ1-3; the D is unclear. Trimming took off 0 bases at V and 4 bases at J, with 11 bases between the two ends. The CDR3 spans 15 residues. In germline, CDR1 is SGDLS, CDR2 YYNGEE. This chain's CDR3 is CASSVEGSGGNTIYF. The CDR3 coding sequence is TGTGCCAGCAGCGTAGAAGGTAGCGGGGGAAACACCATATATTTT.

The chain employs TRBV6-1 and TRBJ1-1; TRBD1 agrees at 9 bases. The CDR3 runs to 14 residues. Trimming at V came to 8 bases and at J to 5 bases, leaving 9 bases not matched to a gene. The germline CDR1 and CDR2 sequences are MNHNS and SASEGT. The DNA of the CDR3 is TGTGCCAGCGTCTGGGCGGGACAGGGAACTGAAGCTTTCTTT. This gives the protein CASVWAGQGTEAFF.

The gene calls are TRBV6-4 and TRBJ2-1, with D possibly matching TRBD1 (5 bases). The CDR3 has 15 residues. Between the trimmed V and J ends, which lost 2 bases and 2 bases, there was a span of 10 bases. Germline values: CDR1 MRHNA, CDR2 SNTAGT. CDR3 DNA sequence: TGTGCCAGCAGTGACGGGGCAACAACCTACAATGAGCAGTTCTTC. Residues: CASSDGATTYNEQFF.

The CDR3 nucleotides are TGTGCCTGGAGCCGCGGGGCTGAGCGTGGCTACACCTTC. It codes for CAWSRGAERGYTF. V is TRBV30 and J is TRBJ1-2, with D maybe TRBD1 (5 bases). The CDR3 runs to 13 residues. Germline V gene data show CDR1 as GTSNPN and CDR2 as SVGIG (reference sequence). The V gene lost 3 bases and the J gene lost 7 bases, with 15 bases spanning the gap.